This T cell receptor beta chain was recorded in a study of monozygotic twins with inflammatory bowel disease. Study findings and constraints: The sharing of clonotypes with others was lower in IBD patients than in healthy twins, especially with disease activity.

The CDR3 is 13 amino acids. The V gene's germline CDR1 is LGHDT and CDR2 YNNKEL (reference sequence). With regard to this clonotype: Its matching antigen is unknown.

With eight separate reactions per sample, the authors made cDNA. TCRdb reprocessed the 5' RACE reads, keeping one entry per CDR3 protein, no DNA. This sample's clone table lists about 420,000 distinct CDR3 sequences. Whole-blood total RNA was extracted without T cell sorting. J is TRBJ1-2 and V is TRBV3-1. The sequenced sample was blood. The TCR originated in a human donor with ulcerative colitis or Crohn's disease, or a healthy co-twin of an affected twin (not recorded which). CDR3 region: CASSQEMGLGYTF. Full variable domain (rest looked up from reference TRBV3-1 and TRBJ1-2): DTAVSQTPKYLVTQMGNDKSIKCEQNLGHDTMYWYKQDSKKFLKIMFSYNNKELIINETVPNRFSPKSPDKAHLNLHINSLELGDSAVYFCASSQEMGLGYTFGSGTRLTVV.